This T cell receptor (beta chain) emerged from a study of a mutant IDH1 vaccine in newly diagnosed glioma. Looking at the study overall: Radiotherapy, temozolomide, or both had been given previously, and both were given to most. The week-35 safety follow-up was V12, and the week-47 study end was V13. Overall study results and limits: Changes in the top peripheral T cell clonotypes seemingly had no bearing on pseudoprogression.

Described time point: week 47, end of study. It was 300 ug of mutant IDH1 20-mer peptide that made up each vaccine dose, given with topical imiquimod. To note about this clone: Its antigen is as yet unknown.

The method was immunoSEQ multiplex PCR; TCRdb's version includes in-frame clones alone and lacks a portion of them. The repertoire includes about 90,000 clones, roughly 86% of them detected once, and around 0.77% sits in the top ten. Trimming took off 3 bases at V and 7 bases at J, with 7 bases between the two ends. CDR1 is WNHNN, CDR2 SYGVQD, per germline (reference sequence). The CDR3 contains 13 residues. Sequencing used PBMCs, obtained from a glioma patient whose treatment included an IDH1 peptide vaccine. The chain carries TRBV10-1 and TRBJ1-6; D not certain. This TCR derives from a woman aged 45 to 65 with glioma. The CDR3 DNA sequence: TGCGCCAGCAGTGAAGGACCCAATTCACCCCTCCACTTT. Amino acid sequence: CASSEGPNSPLHF.